Presented here are 14 T cell receptor beta chains from one specimen sequenced in a study of cytomegalovirus exposure and HLA in healthy donors. Primers for the PCR totalled 60 Vbeta and 13 Jbeta. TCRdb's table, derived via immunoSEQ multiplex PCR, lists solely in-frame clones and lacks some. This sample has 270,000 or so clones; 86% occur once, and the top ten carry 3% to 4%. The specimen sequenced was PBMCs. The receptors shown here come from a man aged 35 to 55 in good health and CMV-seropositive.

The chain is built from TRBV7-8 and TRBJ1-2; possible D gene TRBD1, 6 bases. V lost 5 bases and J 2 bases, leaving 21 bases between the germline ends. This CDR3 has 17 amino acids. CDR1 SGHVS and CDR2 FQNEAQ come from the germline V gene. CDR3 bases: TGTGCCAGCAGCGTCTTACAGGGCTACTCAACAAACTATGGCTACACCTTC. Translated: CASSVLQGYSTNYGYTF.

The V gene is TRBV7-6, the J gene TRBJ2-3; perhaps TRBD2 as D (5 bases). V gave up 3 bases and J gave up 6 bases, with 10 bases separating them. The CDR3 has 13 amino acids. Germline CDR1 is SGHVS and CDR2 is FNYEAQ. In nucleotides, the CDR3 is TGTGCCAGCAGCTTCGGGGTGACGGATACGCAGTATTTT. The encoded protein is CASSFGVTDTQYF.

Comments on this clone: Additional DNA sequences in this sample encode the identical CDR3. The V and J genes are TRBV6-6 and TRBJ2-3, with D tentatively TRBD1 (7 bases). V lost 5 bases, J lost 4 bases, and 13 bases lay in between. The germline V gene has CDR1 MNHNY and CDR2 SVGAGI (reference sequence). CDR3 length: 14 amino acids. As DNA, the CDR3 is TGTGCCAGCAGTCACACAGGGGAGGCAGATACGCAGTATTTT. As protein: CASSHTGEADTQYF.

The chain couples TRBV6-5 to TRBJ1-2, with unresolved D. From germline, CDR1 is MNHEY and CDR2 SVGAGI. The CDR3 is made up of 15 amino acids. The V gene lost 0 bases and the J gene lost 4 bases, with 12 bases spanning the gap. CDR3 loop: CASSYSSGIGYGYTF. The CDR3 coding sequence is TGTGCCAGCAGTTACTCGTCGGGGATCGGCTATGGCTACACCTTC.

The V call is TRBV6-1, the J call TRBJ1-1, with TRBD1 identical over 8 bases. CDR1 and CDR2 (germline): MNHNS, SASEGT. V lost 7 bases, J lost 3 bases, and 4 bases stayed unmatched. CDR3 length: 13 amino acids. In DNA form, the CDR3 reads TGTGCCAGCACCCAGGGGGCGGACACTGAAGCTTTCTTT. Protein sequence: CASTQGADTEAFF.

The chain uses TRBV6-6 and TRBJ1-4; 8 bases line up with TRBD1. Germline CDR1 and CDR2: MNHNY and SVGAGI (reference sequence). The CDR3 runs to 14 residues. V lost 2 bases, J lost 6 bases, and 2 bases stayed unmatched. In DNA form, the CDR3 reads TGTGCCAGCAGTTACAGACAGGGGTATGAAAAACTGTTTTTT. Its translation is CASSYRQGYEKLFF.

The V call is TRBV19, the J call TRBJ1-1; 8 bases fit TRBD1. V lost 5 bases, J lost 4 bases, and 6 bases stayed unmatched. Germline assignment: CDR1 LNHDA and CDR2 SQIVND (reference sequence). The CDR3 sequence is 14 residues long. The CDR3 DNA follows: TGTGCCAGTAGTGGGCGGACAGGGCGCACTGAAGCTTTCTTT. This gives the protein CASSGRTGRTEAFF.

V gene TRBV4-1 combines with J gene TRBJ2-5; D perhaps matches TRBD1 (7 bases). V shed 1 base and J shed 5 bases, with 8 bases lying between them. This CDR3 has 13 amino acids. Germline-derived CDR1 and CDR2 are MGHRA and YSYEKL. The CDR3: CASSQAGGETQYF. In DNA, the CDR3 is TGCGCCAGCAGCCAAGCAGGGGGGGAGACCCAGTACTTC.

This chain uses TRBV6-1 with TRBJ2-1; 11 nucleotides line up with TRBD1. Germline CDR1 reads MNHNS; CDR2 reads SASEGT. The CDR3 consists of 15 residues. V lost 4 bases to trimming and J lost 6 bases; unmatched junction nucleotides: 5. CDR3 protein: CASSGAGTGGNEQFF. In DNA form, the CDR3 reads TGTGCCAGCAGTGGGGCCGGGACAGGGGGCAATGAGCAGTTCTTC.

This chain's CDR3 is CASSSNRGDTIYF. CDR3 sequence (DNA): TGTGCCAGCAGTTCCAACAGGGGGGACACCATATATTTT. The rearrangement links TRBV28 to TRBJ1-3; 8 bases are a match to TRBD1. Germline CDR1 reads MDHEN; CDR2 reads SYDVKM. The CDR3 contains 13 residues. V was pared by 4 bases and J by 8 bases, with 4 bases of the junction left unmatched.

The chain joins TRBV21-1 to TRBJ1-1; the D call of TRBD1 is as the table states it, not checked on the DNA. TRBV21-1 is a documented pseudogene. This CDR3 has 14 amino acids. This chain's CDR3 is CASSKARTGGQAFF. In DNA form, the CDR3 reads TGTGCCAGCAGCAAAGCCCGGACAGGGGGACAAGCTTTCTTT.

The V and J genes are TRBV7-9 and TRBJ2-1; TRBD2 agrees at 9 bases. The CDR3 contains 15 residues. J was trimmed by 3 bases and V by 4 bases; bases with no gene match: 4. From germline, CDR1 is SEHNR and CDR2 FQNEAQ (reference sequence). For the CDR3, the DNA is TGTGCCAGCAGCTCCACTAGCGGGTTCTACAATGAGCAGTTCTTC. Residues: CASSSTSGFYNEQFF.

This clone was observed a handful of times. The chain employs TRBV6-5 and TRBJ1-1; possibly TRBD1 for D (5 bases). Germline CDR1 is MNHEY and CDR2 is SVGAGI. V lost 6 bases and J lost 1, with 12 bases in between. The CDR3 sequence is 14 residues long. CDR3 DNA sequence: TGTGCCAGCAGATCCCGAACAGGGAACACTGAAGCTTTCTTT. Translating gives CASRSRTGNTEAFF.

This chain joins TRBV18 and TRBJ2-5; tentatively, D is TRBD1 (6 bases). Looked up from germline, CDR1 is KGHSH and CDR2 is LQKENI. The V and J ends lost 3 bases and 3 bases respectively, with 8 bases between them. This CDR3 comprises 13 residues. DNA of the CDR3: TGTGCCAGCTCACCGGGGGCAGAAGAGACCCAGTACTTC. This sequence encodes CASSPGAEETQYF.